A single T cell receptor beta chain is shown here with its context. Its antigen remains unknown. Relative to the germline gene, one junction end is altered; a read error may explain this. This specimen belongs to a study of blood T cells in healthy people across ages. The CDR3 contains 17 residues. CDR1 and CDR2 (germline): MNHEY, SVGEGT. A second roughly 7 to 12 cycle PCR used barcoded and J-beta primers. MiXCR, applied by TCRdb to the 5' RACE reads, yields one record per CDR3 protein. The sample yields 650,000 to 1,000,000 distinct CDR3 sequences, 30% to 45% seen once. Study-wide results and limits: As age increased, TCR beta diversity per million T cells fell in a roughly linear fashion.

Sequencing used blood. The sequence derives from a man aged 18 to 29 in good health. The chain links TRBV6-2 or TRBV6-3 to TRBJ1-5; D not certain. CDR3 sequence reads: CASSYARSRSGNQPQHF. The DNA for the CDR3 is TGTGCCAGCAGTTACGCCCGGAGTAGGTCCGGGAATCAGCCACAGCATTTT.